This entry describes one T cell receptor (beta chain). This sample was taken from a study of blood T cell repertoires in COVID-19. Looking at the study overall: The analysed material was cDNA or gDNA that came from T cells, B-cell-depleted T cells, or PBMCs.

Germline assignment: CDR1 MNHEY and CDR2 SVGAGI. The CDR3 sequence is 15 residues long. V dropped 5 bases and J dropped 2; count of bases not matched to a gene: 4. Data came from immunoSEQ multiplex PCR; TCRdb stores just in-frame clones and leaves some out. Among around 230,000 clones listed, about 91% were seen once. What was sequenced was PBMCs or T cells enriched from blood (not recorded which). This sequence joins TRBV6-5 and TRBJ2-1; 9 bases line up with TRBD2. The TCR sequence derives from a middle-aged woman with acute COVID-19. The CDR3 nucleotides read TGTGCCAGCAGTAGACTAGCGGACACCTACAATGAGCAGTTCTTC. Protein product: CASSRLADTYNEQFF.